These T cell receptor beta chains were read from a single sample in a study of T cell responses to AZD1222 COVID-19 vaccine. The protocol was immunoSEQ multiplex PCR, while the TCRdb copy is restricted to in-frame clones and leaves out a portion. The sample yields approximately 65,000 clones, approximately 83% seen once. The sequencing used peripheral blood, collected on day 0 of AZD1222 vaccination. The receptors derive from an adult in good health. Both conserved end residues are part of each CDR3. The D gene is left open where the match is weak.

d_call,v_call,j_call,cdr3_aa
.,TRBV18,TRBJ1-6,CASSPGQGYNSPLHF
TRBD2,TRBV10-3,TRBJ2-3,CAISGPGLALGTDTQYF
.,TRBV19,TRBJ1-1,CASKDSGNTEAFF
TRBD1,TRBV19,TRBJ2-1,CASRGQGRYNEQFF
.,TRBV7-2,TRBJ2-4,CASREATIQYF
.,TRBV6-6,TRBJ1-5,CASRRWAGADDGQPQHF
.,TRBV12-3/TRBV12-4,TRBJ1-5,CASSGGSQPQHF
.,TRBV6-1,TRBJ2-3,CASSEWYDTQYF
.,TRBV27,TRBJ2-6,CASSLSWQARAGANVLTF
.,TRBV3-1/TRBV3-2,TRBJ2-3,CASSPGRRIKYF
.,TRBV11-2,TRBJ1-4,CASSSPREEKLFF
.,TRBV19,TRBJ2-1,CASSRFSSSYNEQFF
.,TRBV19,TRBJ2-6,CASRDRYSGANVLTF
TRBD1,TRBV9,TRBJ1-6,CASSPGQVYNSPLHF
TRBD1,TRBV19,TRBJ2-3,CASLPGTGYGTDTQYF
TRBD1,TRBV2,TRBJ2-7,CASTGTGGFYEQYF
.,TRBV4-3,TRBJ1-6,CASSQHERVDSPLHF
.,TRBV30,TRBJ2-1,CAWTLSREQFF
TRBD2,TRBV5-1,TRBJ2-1,CASSLAGASGGNNEQFF
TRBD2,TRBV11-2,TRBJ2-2,CASSLLAGVTGELFF
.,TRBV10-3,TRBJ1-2,CAISRERNGYTF
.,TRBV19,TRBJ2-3,CASSILETDTQYF
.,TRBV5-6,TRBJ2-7,CASSFLVSYEQYF
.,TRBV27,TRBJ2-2,CASSLGATGELFF
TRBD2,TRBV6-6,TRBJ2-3,CASTTGGPTDTQYF
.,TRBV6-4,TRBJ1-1,CASSESGEDTEAFF
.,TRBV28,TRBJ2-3,CASSLVAASKSSTDTQYF